This entry describes one TCR beta chain. The data were obtained in a study of blood T cell repertoires in COVID-19. Sequencing used immunoSEQ multiplex PCR; TCRdb keeps in-frame clones, though not all of them. The data show tens of thousands of clones, about 76% seen once. J lost 1 base, V lost 4 bases, and 6 bases had no gene match. Germline V gene data show CDR1 as ENHRY and CDR2 as SYGVKD. The CDR3 sequence is 15 residues long. The gene calls are TRBV10-3 and TRBJ1-1; 7 positions match TRBD1. The sequence was collected from a woman of 80 years or more with active or convalescent COVID-19. Sequenced: peripheral blood. The CDR3 protein is CAISGTTGSNTEAFF. The CDR3 nucleotides are TGTGCCATCAGTGGGACGACAGGGTCGAACACTGAAGCTTTCTTT.